The entry below describes one TCR beta chain. The antigen remains undetermined. The data originate from a study of T cell repertoires in ileal Crohn's disease. Study observations and caveats: All patients with clonality above 26.8% had endoscopic recurrence.

V shed 7 bases and J shed 4 bases, with 10 bases lying between them. CDR1 and CDR2 from the germline V gene are DFQATT and SNEGSKA (reference sequence). This CDR3 region has 11 residues. Adults with ileal or ileocolonic Crohn's disease and an indication for resection were eligible. Generated by immunoSEQ multiplex PCR, the TCRdb table keeps only in-frame clones and is missing some. The sample has 2,300 or so clones, around 96% seen once. Sample: ileal tissue. This clonotype was sampled from an adult with Crohn's disease. J is TRBJ1-1 and V is TRBV20-1; D may be TRBD1 (6 bases). The chain's CDR3 is CSVTGTTEAFF. The CDR3 DNA reads as TGCAGTGTCACAGGGACCACTGAAGCTTTCTTT.